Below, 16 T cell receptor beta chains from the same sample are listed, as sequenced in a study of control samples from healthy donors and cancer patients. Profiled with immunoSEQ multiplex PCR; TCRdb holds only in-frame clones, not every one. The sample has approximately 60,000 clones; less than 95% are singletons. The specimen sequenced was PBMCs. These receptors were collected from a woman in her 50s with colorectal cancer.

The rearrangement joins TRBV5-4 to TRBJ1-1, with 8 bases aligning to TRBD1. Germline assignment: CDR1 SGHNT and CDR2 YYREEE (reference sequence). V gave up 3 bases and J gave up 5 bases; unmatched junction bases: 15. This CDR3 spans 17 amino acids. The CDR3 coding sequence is TGTGCCAGCAGCTCCAAAAGAGATAACAGGGGGGGGACTGAAGCTTTCTTT. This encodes CASSSKRDNRGGTEAFF.

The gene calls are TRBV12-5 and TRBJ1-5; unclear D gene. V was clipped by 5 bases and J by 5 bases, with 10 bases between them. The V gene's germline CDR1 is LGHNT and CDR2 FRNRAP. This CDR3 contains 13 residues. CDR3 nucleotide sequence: TGTGCTAGTGGTCCATATGCGGATCAGCCCCAGCATTTT. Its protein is CASGPYADQPQHF. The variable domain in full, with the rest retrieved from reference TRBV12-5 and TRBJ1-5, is DARVTQTPRHKVTEMGQEVTMRCQPILGHNTVFWYRQTMMQGLELLAYFRNRAPLDDSGMPKDRFSAEMPDATLATLKIQPSEPRDSAVYFCASGPYADQPQHFGDGTRLSIL.

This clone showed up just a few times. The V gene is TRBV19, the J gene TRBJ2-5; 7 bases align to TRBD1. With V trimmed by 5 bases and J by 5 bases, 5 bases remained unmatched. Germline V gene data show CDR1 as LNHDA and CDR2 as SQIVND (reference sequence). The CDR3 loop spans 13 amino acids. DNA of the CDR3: TGTGCCAGTAGTTTAACGACAGGGGAGACCCAGTACTTC. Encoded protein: CASSLTTGETQYF.

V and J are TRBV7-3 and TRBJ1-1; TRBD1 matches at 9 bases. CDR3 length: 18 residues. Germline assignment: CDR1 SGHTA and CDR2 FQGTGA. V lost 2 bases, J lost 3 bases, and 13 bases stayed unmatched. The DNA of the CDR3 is TGTGCCAGCAGCTTAGGTAGAAACAGGGGGCTTGTGGACACTGAAGCTTTCTTT. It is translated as CASSLGRNRGLVDTEAFF.

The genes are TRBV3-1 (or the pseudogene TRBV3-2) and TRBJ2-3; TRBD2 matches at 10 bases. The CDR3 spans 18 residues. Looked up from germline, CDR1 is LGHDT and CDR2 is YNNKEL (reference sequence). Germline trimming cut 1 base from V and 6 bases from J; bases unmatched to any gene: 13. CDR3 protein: CASSQGQRGGGAVDTQYF. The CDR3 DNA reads TGTGCCAGCAGCCAAGGACAGCGGGGGGGCGGGGCCGTTGATACGCAGTATTTT.

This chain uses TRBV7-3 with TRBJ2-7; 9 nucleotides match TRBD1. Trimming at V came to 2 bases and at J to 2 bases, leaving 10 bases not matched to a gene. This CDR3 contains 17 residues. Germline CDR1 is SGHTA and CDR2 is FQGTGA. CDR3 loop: CASSLYRDRVPTYEQYF. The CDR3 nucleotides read TGTGCCAGCAGCTTATACCGGGACAGGGTGCCCACCTACGAGCAGTACTTC.

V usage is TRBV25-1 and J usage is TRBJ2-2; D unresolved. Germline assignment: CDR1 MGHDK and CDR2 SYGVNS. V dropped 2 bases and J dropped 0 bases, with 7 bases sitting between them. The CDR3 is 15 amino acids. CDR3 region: CASSETKANTGELFF. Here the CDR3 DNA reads TGTGCCAGCAGTGAAACGAAAGCGAACACCGGGGAGCTGTTTTTT.

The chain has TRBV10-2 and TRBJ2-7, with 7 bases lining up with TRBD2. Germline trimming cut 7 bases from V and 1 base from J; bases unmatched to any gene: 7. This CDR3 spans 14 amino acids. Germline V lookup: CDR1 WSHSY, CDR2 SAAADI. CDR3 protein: CASKGLLHSYEQYF. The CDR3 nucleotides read TGCGCCAGCAAGGGACTACTTCATTCCTACGAGCAGTACTTC.

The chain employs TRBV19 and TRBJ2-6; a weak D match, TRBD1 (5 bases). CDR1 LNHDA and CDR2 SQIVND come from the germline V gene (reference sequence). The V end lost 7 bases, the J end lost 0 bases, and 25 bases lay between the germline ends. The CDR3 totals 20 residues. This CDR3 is CASTLLGRGRASSGANVLTF. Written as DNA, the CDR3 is TGTGCCAGTACCCTCCTCGGTAGGGGCCGAGCTTCCTCTGGGGCCAACGTCCTGACTTTC.

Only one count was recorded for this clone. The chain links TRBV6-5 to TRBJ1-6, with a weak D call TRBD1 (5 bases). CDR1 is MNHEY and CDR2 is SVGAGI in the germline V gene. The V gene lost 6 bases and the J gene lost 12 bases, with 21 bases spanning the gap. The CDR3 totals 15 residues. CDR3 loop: CASRYDSARQGPLHF. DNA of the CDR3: TGTGCCAGCAGGTACGACAGTGCCCGGCAGGGACCCCTCCACTTT.

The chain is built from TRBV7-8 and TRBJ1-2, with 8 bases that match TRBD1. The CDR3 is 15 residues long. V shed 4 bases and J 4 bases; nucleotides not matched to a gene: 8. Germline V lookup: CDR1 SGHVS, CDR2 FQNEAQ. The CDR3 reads CASSSPDRGFYGYTF. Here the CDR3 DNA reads TGTGCCAGCAGCTCCCCCGACAGGGGCTTCTATGGCTACACCTTC.

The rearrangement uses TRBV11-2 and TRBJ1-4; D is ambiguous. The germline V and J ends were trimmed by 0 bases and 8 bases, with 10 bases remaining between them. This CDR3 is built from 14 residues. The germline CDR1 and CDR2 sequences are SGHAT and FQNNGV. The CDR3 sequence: CASSLEGHGEKLFF. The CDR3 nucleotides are TGTGCCAGCAGCTTAGAAGGGCACGGGGAAAAACTGTTTTTT.

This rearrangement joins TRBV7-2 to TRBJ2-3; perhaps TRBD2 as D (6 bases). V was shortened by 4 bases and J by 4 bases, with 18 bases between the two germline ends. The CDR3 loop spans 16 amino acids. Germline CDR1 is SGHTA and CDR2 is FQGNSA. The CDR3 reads CASSSGEVFQADTQYF. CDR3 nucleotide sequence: TGTGCCAGCAGCTCGGGGGAAGTGTTTCAGGCAGATACGCAGTATTTT. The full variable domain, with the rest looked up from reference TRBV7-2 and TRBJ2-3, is GAGVSQSPSNKVTEKGKDVELRCDPISGHTALYWYRQSLGQGLEFLIYFQGNSAPDKSGLPSDRFSAERTGGSVSTLTIQRTQQEDSAVYLCASSSGEVFQADTQYFGPGTRLTVL.

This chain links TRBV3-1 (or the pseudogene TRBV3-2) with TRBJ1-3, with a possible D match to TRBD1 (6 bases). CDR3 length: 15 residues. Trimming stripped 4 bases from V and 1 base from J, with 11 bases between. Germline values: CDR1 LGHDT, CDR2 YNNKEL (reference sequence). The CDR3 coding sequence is TGTGCCAGCAGCCTAGGGGGGGGGTCTGGAAACACCATATATTTT. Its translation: CASSLGGGSGNTIYF.

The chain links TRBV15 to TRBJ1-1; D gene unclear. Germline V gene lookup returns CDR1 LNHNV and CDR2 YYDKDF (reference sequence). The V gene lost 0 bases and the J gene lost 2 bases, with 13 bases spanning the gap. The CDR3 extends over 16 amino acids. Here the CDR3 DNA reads TGTGCCACCAGCAGAGATCCTCGGGCAGACAACACTGAAGCTTTCTTT. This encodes CATSRDPRADNTEAFF.

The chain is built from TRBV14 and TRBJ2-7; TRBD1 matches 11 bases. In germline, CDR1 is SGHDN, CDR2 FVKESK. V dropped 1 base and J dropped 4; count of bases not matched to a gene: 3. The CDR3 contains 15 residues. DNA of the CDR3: TGTGCCAGCAGCCAAGGGACAGGGGGCATTTACGAGCAGTACTTC. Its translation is CASSQGTGGIYEQYF.